The 30 T cell receptor beta chains below come from one sample, sequenced in a study of blood T cells in healthy people across ages. A J-beta primer mix and a sample-barcoded 5' primer were used in a second PCR of roughly 7 to 12 cycles. TCRdb reprocessed the 5' RACE reads via MiXCR and lists one record per CDR3 protein. The repertoire holds 1,800,000 or so distinct CDR3 sequences, with approximately 40% as singletons. What was sequenced was blood. The receptors stem from a human donor in good health.

On this clonotype: An end of the junction does not agree with germline; a read error may underlie this. This sequence joins TRBV25-1 and TRBJ1-2; TRBD1 matches at 9 bases. Germline V gives CDR1 MGHDK, CDR2 SYGVNS. The CDR3 has 13 residues. The CDR3 sequence: CASSFGTGYDYTF. The CDR3 DNA is TGTGCCAGCAGTTTCGGGACAGGGTATGACTACACCTTC.

J is TRBJ2-3 and V is TRBV20-1, with 11 bases identical to TRBD2. CDR1 and CDR2 (germline): DFQATT, SNEGSKA (reference sequence). The CDR3 totals 15 residues. V dropped 4 bases and J dropped 6; count of bases not matched to a gene: 9. CDR3 residues: CSAIPTSGGGDTQYF. For the CDR3, the DNA is TGCAGTGCTATCCCTACTAGCGGGGGAGGTGATACGCAGTATTTT.

The chain is built from TRBV11-2 and TRBJ2-4; 9 nucleotides line up with TRBD1. Trimming at V came to 4 bases and at J to 0 bases, leaving 7 bases not matched to a gene. The CDR3 spans 17 residues. The V gene's germline CDR1 is SGHAT and CDR2 FQNNGV. The CDR3 nucleotides are TGTGCCAGCAGCTCGGACAGGGGCATCATAGCCAAAAACATTCAGTACTTC. This codes for CASSSDRGIIAKNIQYF.

This clonotype was seen a handful of times. The chain is built from TRBV6-5 and TRBJ2-3; D is possibly TRBD1 or TRBD2 (6 bases each). Germline-derived CDR1 and CDR2 are MNHEY and SVGAGI. V was trimmed by 0 bases and J by 6 bases, leaving 28 bases between them. The CDR3 is made up of 20 amino acids. The CDR3 DNA follows: TGTGCCAGCAGTTACTCATGGAGGGGGTTTAAAGATGGCGACGGGGATACGCAGTATTTT. This translates into CASSYSWRGFKDGDGDTQYF.

The V call is TRBV20-1, the J call TRBJ2-3, with 9 bases matching TRBD2. This CDR3 spans 15 amino acids. Per the germline V gene, CDR1 is DFQATT and CDR2 is SNEGSKA (reference sequence). The junction had 7 bases not matched to a gene; V was cut back by 3 bases and J by 3 bases. The CDR3 here is CSARRVSGGTDTQYF. DNA of the CDR3: TGCAGTGCTAGGAGGGTGAGCGGGGGGACAGATACGCAGTATTTT.

In nucleotides, the CDR3 is TGTGCCAGCAGCTTTCGGGACAGGGTCATAGATGAGCAGTTCTTC. Its translation is CASSFRDRVIDEQFF. The V call is TRBV7-9, the J call TRBJ2-1; 9 bases map to TRBD1. The CDR3 runs 15 residues. Germline CDR1 and CDR2: SEHNR and FQNEAQ (reference sequence). The V gene end was trimmed by 3 bases and the J gene end by 8 bases; junction bases not matched to a gene: 8.

With regard to this clonotype: Mismatch with germline at one junction end may stem from a read error. The chain recombines TRBV6-2 or TRBV6-3 with TRBJ2-2; D is undetermined. Germline loops: CDR1 MNHEY, CDR2 SVGEGT. The CDR3 spans 15 residues. CDR3 loop: CASSSEELVTEELFF. The CDR3, as DNA: TGTGCCAGCAGTTCCGAGGAATTGGTCACCGAGGAGCTGTTTTTT.

This clonotype was counted at least ten times. The rearrangement joins TRBV5-5 to TRBJ2-6; unclear D gene. Per germline, CDR1 SGHKS and CDR2 YYEKEE (reference sequence). Trimming removed 4 bases at V and 1 base at J, with 18 bases between. This CDR3 spans 18 amino acids. CDR3 nucleotides: TGTGCCAGCAGCCCTACGGATTTGCTTCTGTCTGGGGCCAACGTCCTGACTTTC. This gives the protein CASSPTDLLLSGANVLTF.

The chain uses TRBV18 and TRBJ2-4, with 9 bases fitting TRBD1. The J call may be mistaken, given a closer DNA end match to TRBJ2-5. This CDR3 comprises 14 residues. Per germline, CDR1 KGHSH and CDR2 LQKENI. The CDR3 here is CASSDPGQGETQYF. As DNA, the CDR3 is TGTGCCAGCTCGGATCCGGGACAGGGAGAGACCCAGTACTTC.

The chain links TRBV5-5 to TRBJ2-3, with D possibly matching TRBD1 (6 bases). Germline-derived CDR1 and CDR2 are SGHKS and YYEKEE (reference sequence). Trimming pared 0 bases from V and 8 bases from J, leaving 16 bases between. There are 15 residues in the CDR3. CDR3 DNA: TGTGCCAGCAGCTTGGCCTCTGGGGGCAGGGTTACGCAGTATTTT. Translating it yields CASSLASGGRVTQYF.

This clonotype was detected a few times. J is TRBJ2-7 and V is TRBV6-2 or TRBV6-3; D remains unclear. The CDR3 has 14 residues. CDR1 and CDR2 (germline): MNHEY, SVGEGT. Trimming took off 6 bases at V and 3 bases at J, with 15 bases between the two ends. The CDR3 region is CASRLIPQDYEQYF. The DNA for the CDR3 is TGTGCCAGCAGACTCATACCTCAGGACTACGAGCAGTACTTC.

The chain couples TRBV12-3 or TRBV12-4 to TRBJ1-2; D remains ambiguous. V was shortened by 11 bases and J by 2 bases, with 12 bases between the two germline ends. The CDR3 is 12 residues long. The DNA for the CDR3 is TGTGCCTCCTGGTTGATCAACTATGGCTACACCTTC. It encodes CASWLINYGYTF.

V usage is TRBV7-2 and J usage is TRBJ2-3; D might be TRBD2 (6 bases). CDR3 length: 15 residues. CDR1 and CDR2 from the germline V gene are SGHTA and FQGNSA. The V gene lost 1 base and the J gene lost 7 bases, with 15 bases spanning the gap. As DNA, the CDR3 is TGTGCCAGCAGCTTAGGCCCTAGCGTAGGGAATACGCAGTATTTT. Encoded protein: CASSLGPSVGNTQYF.

The chain joins TRBV4-1 to TRBJ1-2; D gene uncertain. This CDR3 has 15 amino acids. V lost 5 bases, J lost 7 bases, and 20 bases lay in between. Looked up from germline, CDR1 is MGHRA and CDR2 is YSYEKL. CDR3 nucleotides: TGCGCCAGCAGCGGGGAAGATCGTTTCATTAGTGGCTACACCTTC. This translates into CASSGEDRFISGYTF.

Only a few counts were recorded for this clonotype. The chain links TRBV7-2 to TRBJ2-1, with D perhaps matching TRBD1 (7 bases). Between the trimmed V and J ends, which lost 3 bases and 8 bases, there was a span of 17 bases. Per germline, CDR1 SGHTA and CDR2 FQGNSA. The CDR3 has 15 residues. The DNA for the CDR3 is TGTGCCAGCAGCTTGTCCAGGGGGGCCTTGCATGAGCAGTTCTTC. It codes for CASSLSRGALHEQFF.

The chain couples TRBV7-9 to TRBJ2-7, with no clear D. The CDR3 runs to 15 residues. V shed 5 bases and J shed 2 bases, with 16 bases lying between them. CDR1 is SEHNR and CDR2 is FQNEAQ in the germline V gene (reference sequence). The CDR3 loop reads CASSPIDGITYEQYF. Here the CDR3 DNA reads TGTGCCAGCAGCCCAATAGATGGGATTACCTACGAGCAGTACTTC.

Points on this clonotype: A much larger clone lies one base from this, so it may be a read error. The rearrangement uses TRBV20-1 and TRBJ2-4, with D perhaps TRBD2 (7 bases). V was pared by 4 bases and J by 8 bases, with 21 bases between. Germline CDR1 and CDR2: DFQATT and SNEGSKA (reference sequence). This CDR3 region has 15 residues. In DNA form, the CDR3 reads TGCAGTGCTACCCCTGAGGGGGGGTCTTGGGACATTCAGTACTTC. This translates into CSATPEGGSWDIQYF.

The chain combines TRBV4-3 with TRBJ2-3, with D perhaps matching TRBD1 or TRBD2 (5 bases each). Trimming shortened V by 2 bases and J by 12 bases, and 18 bases separated the two germline ends. The CDR3 runs to 14 residues. Per the germline V gene, CDR1 is LGHNA and CDR2 is YSLEER. The CDR3 reads CASSQRVGDLRQYF. The CDR3 region has the DNA TGCGCCAGCAGCCAACGGGTGGGGGATCTCCGTCAGTATTTT.

The chain has TRBV12-3 or TRBV12-4 and TRBJ1-1; 9 bases line up with TRBD1. The CDR3 has 14 amino acids. With 2 bases clipped from V and 3 bases from J, the junction kept 1 base outside the gene matches. The CDR3 protein is CASSLRDRDTEAFF. For the CDR3, the DNA is TGTGCCAGCAGTTTAAGGGACAGGGACACTGAAGCTTTCTTT.

This clonotype was recorded a few times. CDR3 in amino acids: CASNPRGVQETQYF. The CDR3 nucleotides are TGTGCCAGCAATCCAAGAGGGGTCCAAGAGACCCAGTACTTC. The chain combines TRBV9 with TRBJ2-5; D may correspond to TRBD1 or TRBD2 (5 bases each). This CDR3 is built from 14 residues. Trimming stripped 6 bases from V and 1 base from J, with 13 bases between. The germline gives CDR1 SGDLS, CDR2 YYNGEE.

A few counts support this clonotype. The CDR3 spells CASSSRGAYEQYF. CDR3 sequence (DNA): TGTGCCAGCAGCTCGCGAGGGGCCTACGAGCAGTACTTC. This rearrangement joins TRBV13 to TRBJ2-7; either TRBD1 or TRBD2 may fit D (5 bases each). Germline loops: CDR1 PRHDT, CDR2 FYEKMQ (reference sequence). The CDR3 covers 13 residues. V gave up 4 bases and J gave up 2 bases, with 9 bases separating them.

This chain joins TRBV7-2 and TRBJ2-4; perhaps TRBD1 as D (6 bases). Trimming stripped 5 bases from V and 8 bases from J, with 13 bases between. Germline V gene data show CDR1 as SGHTA and CDR2 as FQGNSA. The CDR3 spans 13 residues. The chain's CDR3 is CASSTGYGYIQYF. The DNA of the CDR3 is TGTGCCAGCAGCACAGGGTATGGGTACATTCAGTACTTC.

This clonotype was seen only a few times. The rearrangement joins TRBV29-1 to TRBJ2-3, with TRBD2 matching over 10 bases. Germline V gene sequence: CDR1 SQVTM, CDR2 ANQGSEA. Trimming took 7 bases from V and 2 from J; bases not matched to a gene: 3. The CDR3 loop spans 13 amino acids. This CDR3 is CSGTSGTTDTQYF. The DNA of the CDR3 is TGCAGCGGTACTAGCGGGACCACAGATACGCAGTATTTT.

The rearrangement uses TRBV11-2 and TRBJ1-4, with a weak D call TRBD1 (5 bases). Germline V CDR1 and CDR2: SGHAT, FQNNGV. Trimming pared 3 bases from V and 0 bases from J, leaving 17 bases between. This CDR3 comprises 18 residues. CDR3 sequence (DNA): TGTGCCAGCAGCTTCCGCCAGGGCCAACTTTCAACTAATGAAAAACTGTTTTTT. Encoded protein: CASSFRQGQLSTNEKLFF. Using reference TRBV11-2 and TRBJ1-4 for the parts outside the CDR3, the full variable domain is EAGVAQSPRYKIIEKRQSVAFWCNPISGHATLYWYQQILGQGPKLLIQFQNNGVVDDSQLPKDRFSAERLKGVDSTLKIQPAKLEDSAVYLCASSFRQGQLSTNEKLFFGSGTQLSVL.

Only a few counts were recorded for this clonotype. Here the CDR3 reads CASSAATVNYGYTF. DNA of the CDR3: TGTGCCAGCAGCGCCGCGACAGTCAACTATGGCTACACCTTC. The rearrangement joins TRBV9 to TRBJ1-2; D might be TRBD1 (5 bases). Trimming stripped 3 bases from V and 2 bases from J, with 11 bases between. From germline, CDR1 is SGDLS and CDR2 YYNGEE. The length of the CDR3 is 14 residues.

This clonotype was seen more than once but under ten times. The V call is TRBV20-1, the J call TRBJ2-1; TRBD2 aligns across 14 bases. V lost 5 bases and J lost 7; bases outside the gene matches: 7. CDR1 and CDR2 (germline): DFQATT, SNEGSKA (reference sequence). CDR3 length: 15 residues. The CDR3, as DNA: TGCAGTGCTCCTCATTGGACTAGCGGGGGGAATGAGCAGTTCTTC. Amino acids: CSAPHWTSGGNEQFF.

This clonotype occurred a few times. The J gene is TRBJ2-3, the V gene TRBV7-2, with 8 bases that match TRBD1. Germline V gene sequence: CDR1 SGHTA, CDR2 FQGNSA. With 5 bases clipped from V and 10 bases from J, the junction kept 8 bases outside the gene matches. The CDR3 sequence is 13 residues long. CDR3 amino acids: CASSPGQAPAQYF. The CDR3, as DNA: TGTGCCAGCAGCCCGGGACAGGCCCCGGCGCAGTATTTT. The whole variable domain, filled in from reference TRBV7-2 and TRBJ2-3, reads GAGVSQSPSNKVTEKGKDVELRCDPISGHTALYWYRQSLGQGLEFLIYFQGNSAPDKSGLPSDRFSAERTGGSVSTLTIQRTQQEDSAVYLCASSPGQAPAQYFGPGTRLTVL.

DNA for the CDR3: TGCAGTGCTAGATCCCACAGGGCCCACTACGAGCAGTACTTC. Amino acid sequence: CSARSHRAHYEQYF. The chain carries TRBV20-1 and TRBJ2-4; D is possibly TRBD1 (6 bases). The DNA end favors TRBJ2-7, so the J call may be wrong. The CDR3 totals 14 residues. The germline V gene encodes CDR1 DFQATT and CDR2 SNEGSKA (reference sequence).

This clonotype showed up just a few times. The chain employs TRBV15 and TRBJ1-4; 7 nucleotides match TRBD1. Germline CDR1 reads LNHNV; CDR2 reads YYDKDF (reference sequence). The CDR3 consists of 14 residues. V shed 1 base and J 11 bases; nucleotides not matched to a gene: 7. The CDR3 is CATSRATTQGKLFF. CDR3 bases: TGTGCCACCAGCAGAGCCACTACACAGGGGAAACTGTTTTTT.

This clonotype has a handful of counts. The chain joins TRBV12-3 or TRBV12-4 to TRBJ2-7; D possibly corresponds to TRBD2 (5 bases). Trimming cost V 6 bases and J 6 bases, with 15 bases left between them. This CDR3 is 13 amino acids long. The CDR3, as DNA: TGTGCCAGCAGCTGGACTGGCTCGGTCGAGCAGTACTTC. As protein: CASSWTGSVEQYF.